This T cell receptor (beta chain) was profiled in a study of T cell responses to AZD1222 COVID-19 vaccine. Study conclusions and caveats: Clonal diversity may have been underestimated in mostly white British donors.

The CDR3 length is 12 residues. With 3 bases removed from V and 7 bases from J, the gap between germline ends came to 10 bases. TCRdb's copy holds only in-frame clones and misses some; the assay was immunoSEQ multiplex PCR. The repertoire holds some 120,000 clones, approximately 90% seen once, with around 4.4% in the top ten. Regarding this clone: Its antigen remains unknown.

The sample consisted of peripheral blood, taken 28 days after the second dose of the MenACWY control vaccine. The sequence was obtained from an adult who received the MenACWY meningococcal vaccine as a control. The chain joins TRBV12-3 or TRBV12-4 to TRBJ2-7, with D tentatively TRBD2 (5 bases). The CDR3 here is CASSLRGWEQYV. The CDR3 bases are TGTGCCAGCAGTTTGAGAGGGTGGGAGCAGTACGTC.